The sequence of this TCR beta chain was determined in a study of technical replicates of blood from several donors. Trimming shortened V by 5 bases and J by 4 bases, and 9 bases separated the two germline ends. The CDR3 is 13 amino acids. From germline, CDR1 is MDHEN and CDR2 SYDVKM. The table came from immunoSEQ multiplex PCR; TCRdb's copy has only in-frame clones and leaves some out. The table shows about 100,000 clones, with around 95% occurring only once. The sequence was collected from a human donor in good health. Sample: T cells isolated from PBMCs. The chain carries TRBV28 and TRBJ1-5; a possible D gene is TRBD1 (5 bases). CDR3 in amino acids: CASSRTPNQPQHF. CDR3 DNA sequence: TGTGCCAGCAGTAGGACACCAAATCAGCCCCAGCATTTT.